Below are 23 T cell receptor beta chains sequenced from a single sample in a study of blood T cell repertoires in COVID-19. Repertoires were generated with immunoSEQ multiplex PCR, while TCRdb's copy carries only in-frame clones and drops some. The sample includes about 140,000 clones, around 72% of them seen just once. Material: peripheral blood. The receptors here all came from a woman aged 55 to 70 with acute or convalescent COVID-19.

The CDR3 protein is CASSGDRGERYEQYF. In DNA form, the CDR3 reads TGTGCCAGCAGCGGAGACAGGGGAGAACGCTACGAGCAGTACTTC. This chain joins TRBV7-6 and TRBJ2-7; TRBD1 matches at 8 bases. Germline-derived CDR1 and CDR2 are SGHVS and FNYEAQ. This CDR3 comprises 15 residues. The trim removed 5 bases at V and 3 bases at J, leaving 9 bases unmatched. Looking up the rest from reference TRBV7-6 and TRBJ2-7 gives the full variable domain: GAGVSQSPRYKVTKRGQDVALRCDPISGHVSLYWYRQALGQGPEFLTYFNYEAQQDKSGLPNDRFSAERPEGSISTLTIQRTEQRDSAMYRCASSGDRGERYEQYFGPGTRLTVT.

V and J are TRBV19 and TRBJ1-1, with no clear D. The germline V and J ends were trimmed by 1 base and 0 bases, with 18 bases remaining between them. Germline lookup yields CDR1 LNHDA and CDR2 SQIVND (reference sequence). The CDR3 contains 18 residues. For the CDR3, the DNA is TGTGCCAGTAGTATAGGGGGTCCAGGAGGGCTCCTGAACACTGAAGCTTTCTTT. This codes for CASSIGGPGGLLNTEAFF.

This clone was seen just once. The chain employs TRBV28 and TRBJ1-1; a possible D gene is TRBD1 (6 bases). Trimming stripped 7 bases from V and 0 bases from J, with 18 bases between. The CDR3 is 16 residues long. The germline gives CDR1 MDHEN, CDR2 SYDVKM. CDR3 sequence (DNA): TGTGCCAGCACCGTAAGCGGGGGCTCGATGAACACTGAAGCTTTCTTT. Translating gives CASTVSGGSMNTEAFF.

V is TRBV11-3 and J is TRBJ1-6; D might be TRBD1 (5 bases). Germline CDR1 is SGHNT and CDR2 is YENEEA. The CDR3 loop spans 14 amino acids. V dropped 9 bases and J dropped 7 bases, with 16 bases sitting between them. The CDR3 here is CARPPQVANSPLHF. CDR3 bases: TGTGCCAGACCCCCACAGGTGGCGAATTCACCCCTCCACTTT. The variable domain in full, with the rest retrieved from reference TRBV11-3 and TRBJ1-6, is EAGVVQSPRYKIIEKKQPVAFWCNPISGHNTLYWYLQNLGQGPELLIRYENEEAVDDSQLPKDRFSAERLKGVDSTLKIQPAELGDSAVYLCARPPQVANSPLHFGNGTRLTVT.

This chain joins TRBV10-3 and TRBJ2-7; D is perhaps TRBD2 (5 bases). Germline lookup yields CDR1 ENHRY and CDR2 SYGVKD. CDR3 length equals 12 residues. Trimming cost V 10 bases and J 0 bases, with 10 bases left between them. The chain's CDR3 is CANSADSYEQYF. The CDR3 DNA reads as TGTGCCAATAGCGCCGACTCCTACGAGCAGTACTTC.

The J gene is TRBJ1-3, the V gene TRBV28; 9 positions agree with TRBD1. The V segment lost 5 bases and the J segment 4 bases; nucleotides outside the gene matches: 6. Germline CDR1 MDHEN, CDR2 SYDVKM. The CDR3 covers 15 residues. The CDR3 protein is CASSRAGTGGNTIYF. As DNA, the CDR3 is TGTGCCAGCAGTCGGGCCGGGACAGGGGGAAACACCATATATTTT.

The table lists this clone with a few counts. The chain joins TRBV18 to TRBJ1-6, with 9 bases lining up with TRBD1. The CDR3 sequence is 15 residues long. Losses at the gene ends were 1 base for V and 7 bases for J; bases not matched to a gene: 2. Germline V lookup: CDR1 KGHSH, CDR2 LQKENI. DNA of the CDR3: TGTGCCAGCTCACCACGGGACAGGGAGAATTCACCCCTCCACTTT. Amino acid sequence: CASSPRDRENSPLHF.

This clone was seen many times. This chain connects TRBV29-1 to TRBJ1-2; 7 nucleotides agree with TRBD1. CDR1 SQVTM and CDR2 ANQGSEA come from the germline V gene. Losses at the gene ends were 5 bases for V and 5 bases for J; bases not matched to a gene: 8. CDR3 length: 13 amino acids. CDR3 amino acids: CSVWTGVGYGYTF. The CDR3 DNA reads as TGCAGCGTTTGGACAGGAGTGGGATATGGCTACACCTTC.

The V and J genes are TRBV11-1 and TRBJ2-2; 7 bases line up with TRBD2. V gave up 1 base and J gave up 0 bases; unmatched junction bases: 2. The CDR3 contains 16 residues. Germline V gene sequence: CDR1 SGHAT, CDR2 FQDESV (reference sequence). As DNA, the CDR3 is TGTGCCAGCAGCTTAGGGGGAGGGGCGAACACCGGGGAGCTGTTTTTT. It encodes CASSLGGGANTGELFF.

This chain connects TRBV10-2 to TRBJ1-2; 7 bases map to TRBD1. Germline loops: CDR1 WSHSY, CDR2 SAAADI. The CDR3 consists of 14 residues. The trim removed 6 bases at V and 10 bases at J, leaving 14 bases unmatched. The DNA for the CDR3 is TGCGCCAGCAGACTGACAGGGTTCAGAGGCCTCTACACCTTC. This encodes CASRLTGFRGLYTF.

This chain links TRBV10-3 with TRBJ2-7; the D is unclear. Trimming stripped 4 bases from V and 3 bases from J, with 4 bases between. CDR3 length equals 11 residues. The V gene's germline CDR1 is ENHRY and CDR2 SYGVKD. The CDR3 here is CAISGNYEQYF. The CDR3 DNA reads as TGTGCCATCAGTGGTAACTACGAGCAGTACTTC.

The chain has TRBV15 and TRBJ1-2; D unclear. The CDR3 is 15 residues long. CDR1 and CDR2 from the germline V gene are LNHNV and YYDKDF (reference sequence). Trimming left V 0 bases short and J 6 bases short, with 14 bases between. As DNA, the CDR3 is TGTGCCACCAGCAGAGATCGAAGTCAGGTTAATGGCTACACCTTC. Its translation is CATSRDRSQVNGYTF. Filled out from reference TRBV15 and TRBJ1-2, the complete variable domain reads DAMVIQNPRYQVTQFGKPVTLSCSQTLNHNVMYWYQQKSSQAPKLLFHYYDKDFNNEADTPDNFQSRRPNTSFCFLDIRSPGLGDTAMYLCATSRDRSQVNGYTFGSGTRLTVV.

The table lists this clone with a count of one. The CDR3 region has the DNA TGTGCCATCAGGTCCCCGGGAGGGCCATCAGATACGCAGTATTTT. As protein: CAIRSPGGPSDTQYF. This chain links TRBV10-3 with TRBJ2-3; TRBD2 agrees at 8 bases. V gave up 6 bases and J gave up 4 bases; unmatched junction bases: 9. The CDR3 has 15 amino acids. CDR1 and CDR2 (germline): ENHRY, SYGVKD.

This chain joins TRBV6-5 and TRBJ1-4; 7 bases are a match to TRBD1. With 4 bases clipped from V and 3 bases from J, the junction kept 8 bases outside the gene matches. Germline CDR1 MNHEY, CDR2 SVGAGI. The CDR3 extends over 16 amino acids. The CDR3 sequence: CASSFRTGGSNEKLFF. In DNA, the CDR3 is TGTGCCAGCAGTTTCCGGACAGGCGGATCTAATGAAAAACTGTTTTTT.

The chain links TRBV19 to TRBJ2-3; 12 nucleotides agree with TRBD2. Per germline, CDR1 LNHDA and CDR2 SQIVND (reference sequence). The CDR3 runs to 17 residues. The J segment lost 1 base and the V segment lost 6 bases, leaving 8 bases of the junction unmatched. As DNA, the CDR3 is TGTGCCAGTAGCCCCGCCCGGACTAGCGGGGGCACAGATACGCAGTATTTT. Translated: CASSPARTSGGTDTQYF. The full variable domain, completed using reference TRBV19 and TRBJ2-3, is DGGITQSPKYLFRKEGQNVTLSCEQNLNHDAMYWYRQDPGQGLRLIYYSQIVNDFQKGDIAEGYSVSREKKESFPLTVTSAQKNPTAFYLCASSPARTSGGTDTQYFGPGTRLTVL.

This chain links TRBV29-1 with TRBJ2-1; 10 nucleotides line up with TRBD2. This CDR3 is 17 amino acids long. Germline-derived CDR1 and CDR2 are SQVTM and ANQGSEA. V lost 1 base to trimming and J lost 2 bases; unmatched junction nucleotides: 8. For the CDR3, the DNA is TGCAGCGTTGAAGGGGCTAGCGGGGGAACCGCCTACAATGAGCAGTTCTTC. Protein sequence: CSVEGASGGTAYNEQFF.

V usage is TRBV27 and J usage is TRBJ1-1; a weak D match, TRBD1 (5 bases). The CDR3 has 14 residues. V lost 2 bases, J lost 3 bases, and 10 bases lay in between. Germline V lookup: CDR1 MNHEY, CDR2 SMNVEV (reference sequence). The CDR3, as DNA: TGTGCCAGCAGTTTAGGGGCGAGGTACACTGAAGCTTTCTTT. This gives the protein CASSLGARYTEAFF.

The chain employs TRBV4-2 and TRBJ2-3, with 8 bases fitting TRBD2. The CDR3 consists of 18 residues. From germline, CDR1 is LGHNA and CDR2 YNFKEQ. V shed 0 bases and J 3 bases; nucleotides not matched to a gene: 11. The CDR3, as DNA: TGTGCCAGCAGCCAAGATGGGGCGGGAGCGGGAGCGACAGATACGCAGTATTTT. Translated: CASSQDGAGAGATDTQYF.

The genes are TRBV7-9 and TRBJ2-1; D uncertain. This CDR3 contains 10 residues. Germline loops: CDR1 SEHNR, CDR2 FQNEAQ (reference sequence). Trimming took off 8 bases at V and 5 bases at J, with 4 bases between the two ends. CDR3 loop: CASANNEQFF. The CDR3 DNA is TGTGCCAGCGCGAACAATGAGCAGTTCTTC. Combining the CDR3 with reference TRBV7-9 and TRBJ2-1 gives the whole variable domain DTGVSQNPRHKITKRGQNVTFRCDPISEHNRLYWYRQTLGQGPEFLTYFQNEAQLEKSRLLSDRFSAERPKGSFSTLEIQRTEQGDSAMYLCASANNEQFFGPGTRLTVL.

A remark on this clone: Different DNA sequences within this sample yield the same CDR3. The chain is built from TRBV19 and TRBJ1-1; no clear D. CDR1 and CDR2 from the germline V gene are LNHDA and SQIVND (reference sequence). Trimming left V 3 bases short and J 2 bases short, with 7 bases between. The CDR3 runs to 13 residues. The CDR3 spells CASSITRNTEAFF. CDR3 coding DNA: TGTGCCAGTAGTATTACAAGAAACACTGAAGCTTTCTTT.

The chain carries TRBV6-5 and TRBJ1-4; no definite D call. The V gene's germline CDR1 is MNHEY and CDR2 SVGAGI. V was clipped by 3 bases and J by 7 bases, with 12 bases between them. CDR3 length equals 14 residues. DNA of the CDR3: TGTGCCAGCAGTTATGGGCAGTTCGGTGAAAAACTGTTTTTT. Its translation is CASSYGQFGEKLFF.

The chain is built from TRBV30 and TRBJ1-1; TRBD1 might be the D (5 bases). The CDR3 covers 15 residues. V was clipped by 0 bases and J by 7 bases, with 18 bases between them. Germline V CDR1 and CDR2: GTSNPN, SVGIG (reference sequence). The CDR3 here is CAWSVNSGWLGEAFF. Here the CDR3 DNA reads TGTGCCTGGAGTGTAAATTCAGGGTGGTTAGGTGAAGCTTTCTTT.

The rearrangement joins TRBV5-6 to TRBJ1-4; D is undetermined. CDR1 is SGHDT, CDR2 YYEEEE, per germline. The V gene lost 0 bases and the J gene lost 8 bases, with 8 bases spanning the gap. The CDR3 runs to 13 residues. The CDR3 is CASSLATEEKLFF. CDR3 DNA: TGTGCCAGCAGCTTGGCCACGGAGGAAAAACTGTTTTTT.